This TCR beta chain came from a study of blood T cell repertoires in COVID-19. Study at large: From the United States, Italy and Spain came samples of acute and convalescent COVID-19.

Per the study methods: Amplification of reference gene primers was used by the study to estimate nucleated cell counts. TCRdb keeps only in-frame clones here, not all; method: immunoSEQ multiplex PCR. The DNA was the basis for D and trimming; V, J and clone size are from that table. This sample yields around 91,000 clones, of which less than 85% are seen a single time; around 18% belongs to the top ten. V was clipped by 5 bases and J by 0 bases, with 5 bases between them. The germline gives CDR1 SGHAT, CDR2 FQNNGV. The CDR3 covers 13 residues. V gene TRBV11-2 combines with J gene TRBJ1-3, with unresolved D. The sequence derives from a woman over 75 with active or convalescent COVID-19. The sample was peripheral blood. CDR3 in amino acids: CASSPHSGNTIYF. The DNA for the CDR3 is TGTGCCAGCAGCCCCCACTCTGGAAACACCATATATTTT.